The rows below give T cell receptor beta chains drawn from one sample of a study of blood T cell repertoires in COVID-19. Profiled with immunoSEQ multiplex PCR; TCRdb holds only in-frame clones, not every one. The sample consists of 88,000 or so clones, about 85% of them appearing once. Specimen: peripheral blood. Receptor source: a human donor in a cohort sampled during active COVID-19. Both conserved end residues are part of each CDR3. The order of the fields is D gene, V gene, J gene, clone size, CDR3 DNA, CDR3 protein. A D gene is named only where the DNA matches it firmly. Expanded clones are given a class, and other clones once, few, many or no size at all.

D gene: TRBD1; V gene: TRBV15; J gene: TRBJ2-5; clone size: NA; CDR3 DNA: TGTGCCACCAGCAGGGACCTCGGGACAGGGGGAGAGACCCAGTACTTC; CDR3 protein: CATSRDLGTGGETQYF
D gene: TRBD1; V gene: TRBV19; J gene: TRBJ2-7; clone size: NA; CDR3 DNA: TGTGCCAGTAGTATCGGGACAGGAACCTCCGAGCAGTACTTC; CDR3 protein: CASSIGTGTSEQYF
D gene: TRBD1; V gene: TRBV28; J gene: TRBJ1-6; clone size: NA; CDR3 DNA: TGTGCCAGCAGTTTATGGGGACAGGGTCAAGAATCCCTCCACTTT; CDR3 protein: CASSLWGQGQESLHF
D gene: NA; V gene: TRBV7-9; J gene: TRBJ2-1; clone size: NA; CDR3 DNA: TGTGCCAGCAGCCGCACCGACAGTTACAATGAGCAGTTCTTC; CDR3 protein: CASSRTDSYNEQFF
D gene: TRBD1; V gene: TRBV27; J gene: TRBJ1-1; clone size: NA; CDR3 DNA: TGTGCCAGCAGTGCGGACAGGGAGAACACTGAAGCTTTCTTT; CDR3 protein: CASSADRENTEAFF
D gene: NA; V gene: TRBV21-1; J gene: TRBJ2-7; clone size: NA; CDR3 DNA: TGTGCCAGCAGCAAAATCGGACCGCCGGGGTCCTACGAGCAGTACTTC; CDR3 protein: CASSKIGPPGSYEQYF
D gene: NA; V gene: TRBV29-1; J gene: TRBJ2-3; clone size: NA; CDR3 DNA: TGCAGCGTTGCGGTTAGCGCGAACACAGATACGCAGTATTTT; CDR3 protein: CSVAVSANTDTQYF
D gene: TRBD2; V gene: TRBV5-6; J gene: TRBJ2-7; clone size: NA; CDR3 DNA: TGTGCCAGCAGCTGGAATGAACCCGGGGGGTACGAGCAGTACTTC; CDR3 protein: CASSWNEPGGYEQYF
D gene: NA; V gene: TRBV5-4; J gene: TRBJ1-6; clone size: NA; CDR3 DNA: TGTGCCAGCTCGTCGCGGCCCGAGAATTCACCCCTCCACTTT; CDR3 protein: CASSSRPENSPLHF
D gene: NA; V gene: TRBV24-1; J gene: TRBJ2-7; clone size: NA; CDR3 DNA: TGTGCCACCACCCTGGCTTACTCCTACGAGCAGTACTTC; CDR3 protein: CATTLAYSYEQYF
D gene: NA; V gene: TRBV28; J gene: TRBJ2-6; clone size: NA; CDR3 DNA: TGTGCCAGCAGCCCTGGAGAGGGAAGCTCTGGGGCCAACGTCCTGACTTTC; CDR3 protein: CASSPGEGSSGANVLTF
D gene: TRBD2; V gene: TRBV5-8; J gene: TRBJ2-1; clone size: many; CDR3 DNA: TGTGCCAGCAGCCTAGGGACTAGCGGGACCTACTACAATGAGCAGTTCTTC; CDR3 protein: CASSLGTSGTYYNEQFF
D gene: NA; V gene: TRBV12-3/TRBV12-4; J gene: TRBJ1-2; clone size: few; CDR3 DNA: TGTGCCAGCAGTTTAAGACAGTACTATGGCTACACCTTC; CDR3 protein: CASSLRQYYGYTF
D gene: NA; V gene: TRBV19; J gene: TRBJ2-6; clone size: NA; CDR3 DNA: TGTGCCAGTAGTAGTCCAGGGTACCCTGGGGCCAACGTCCTGACTTTC; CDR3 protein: CASSSPGYPGANVLTF
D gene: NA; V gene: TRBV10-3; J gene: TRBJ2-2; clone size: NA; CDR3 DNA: TGTGCCACCGCGCGGGTAGACACCGGGGAGCTGTTTTTT; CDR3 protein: CATARVDTGELFF
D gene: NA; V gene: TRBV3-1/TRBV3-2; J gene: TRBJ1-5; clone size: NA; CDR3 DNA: TGTGCCAGCAGCCAAGGGGACAAAGGCAATCAGCCCCAGCATTTT; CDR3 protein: CASSQGDKGNQPQHF
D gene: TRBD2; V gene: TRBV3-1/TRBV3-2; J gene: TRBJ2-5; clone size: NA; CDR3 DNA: TGTGCCAGCAGCCAAGTTTTACGGGGGGGACTAGGGGAGACCCAGTACTTC; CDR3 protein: CASSQVLRGGLGETQYF
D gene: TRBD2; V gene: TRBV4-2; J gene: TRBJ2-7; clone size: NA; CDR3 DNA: TGTGCCAGCAGTCCCTGGGAAGCGGGGGCCTACGAGCAGTACTTC; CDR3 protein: CASSPWEAGAYEQYF
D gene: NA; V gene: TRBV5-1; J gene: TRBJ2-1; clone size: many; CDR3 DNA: TGCGCCAGCAGCTTTACAGGGCACTCCTACAATGAGCAGTTCTTC; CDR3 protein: CASSFTGHSYNEQFF
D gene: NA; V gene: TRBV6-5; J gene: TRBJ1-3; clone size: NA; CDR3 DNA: TGTGCCAGCAGCCGCGACCAGGGGTCTGGAAACACCATATATTTT; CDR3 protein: CASSRDQGSGNTIYF
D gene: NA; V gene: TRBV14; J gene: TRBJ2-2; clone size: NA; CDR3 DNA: TGTGCCAGCAGCCAACTTCTGGAGGTCGGGGAGCTGTTTTTT; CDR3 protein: CASSQLLEVGELFF